This T cell receptor beta chain is from a study of tumor and adjacent non-tumor tissue in lung cancer. Germline V gene lookup returns CDR1 SNHLY and CDR2 FYNNEI. V lost 7 bases to trimming and J lost 4 bases, with 16 bases between them. The length of the CDR3 is 14 residues. Three rounds of nested PCR, following a modified ARM-PCR protocol, produced the TCRbeta library. TCRdb used MiXCR to reprocess the multiplex PCR reads, holding one entry per CDR3 protein. Here the sample spans roughly 70,000 distinct CDR3 sequences, 73% being singletons. The template was RNA from unsorted bulk tissue. The specimen sequenced was lung tumor tissue. The chain employs TRBV2 and TRBJ1-1; the D gene is possibly TRBD1 (6 bases). This sequence was found in a man between 60 and 70 years old with non-small cell lung cancer. In DNA form, the CDR3 reads TGTGCCAGCACTTCAGGGGCGTTGGGCACTGAAGCTTTCTTT. Translating it yields CASTSGALGTEAFF.